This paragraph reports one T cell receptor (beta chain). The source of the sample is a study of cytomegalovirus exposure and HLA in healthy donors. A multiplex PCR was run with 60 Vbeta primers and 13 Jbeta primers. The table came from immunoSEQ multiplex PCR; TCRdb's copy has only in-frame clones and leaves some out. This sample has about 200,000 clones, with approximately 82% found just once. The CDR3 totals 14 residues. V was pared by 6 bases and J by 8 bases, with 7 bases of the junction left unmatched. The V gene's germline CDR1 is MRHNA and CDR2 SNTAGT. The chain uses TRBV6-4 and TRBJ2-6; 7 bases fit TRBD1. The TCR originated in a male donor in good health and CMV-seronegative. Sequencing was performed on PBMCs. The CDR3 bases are TGTGCCAGCAGCGACAGGACAGGTACCAACGTCCTGACTTTC. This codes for CASSDRTGTNVLTF.